The 30 T cell receptor beta chains given below trace back to one sample, sequenced in a study of identical twins. One entry per CDR3 protein, called by TCRdb with MiXCR from the 5' RACE reads. The table includes a few hundred thousand distinct CDR3 sequences, about an eighth detected once. Separately, the same data were catalogued under a study of yellow fever vaccine responses in identical twins.

Sample: memory (CD45RO+) T cells sorted from blood. All receptors derive from a woman between 18 and 29 years old in good health.

This clonotype was picked up many times. The chain is built from TRBV9 and TRBJ1-4; no clear D. The CDR3 covers 15 residues. Germline V lookup: CDR1 SGDLS, CDR2 YYNGEE. V shed 2 bases and J shed 3 bases, with 11 bases lying between them. CDR3 DNA sequence: TGTGCCAGCAGCGTTGAGGGAGGACCTAATGAAAAACTGTTTTTT. Translation: CASSVEGGPNEKLFF.

In this sample, this clonotype turned up a few times. The chain carries TRBV15 and TRBJ1-5; TRBD1 matches at 7 bases. This CDR3 is built from 15 residues. V gave up 5 bases and J gave up 3 bases; unmatched junction bases: 7. The V gene's germline CDR1 is LNHNV and CDR2 YYDKDF (reference sequence). The CDR3 loop reads CATSPGTAYNQPQHF. In nucleotides, the CDR3 is TGTGCCACCAGCCCCGGGACAGCCTACAATCAGCCCCAGCATTTT.

The chain combines TRBV11-2 with TRBJ2-3, with 7 bases matching TRBD2. The length of the CDR3 is 16 residues. The germline gives CDR1 SGHAT, CDR2 FQNNGV. Trimming cost V 1 base and J 1 base; bases outside gene matches: 5. The CDR3 region has the DNA TGTGCCAGCAGCTTAGGGGAGGGCCTGGGCACAGATACGCAGTATTTT. Translating gives CASSLGEGLGTDTQYF.

This clonotype appeared many times. The rearrangement uses TRBV5-5 and TRBJ1-2, with D perhaps TRBD1 (5 bases). Germline V CDR1 and CDR2: SGHKS, YYEKEE (reference sequence). The CDR3 covers 13 residues. Trimming took 3 bases from V and 4 from J, leaving 10 bases between them. CDR3 residues: CASSSDSRYGYTF. The CDR3 DNA is TGTGCCAGCAGCTCAGACAGCCGCTATGGCTACACCTTC.

This chain uses TRBV5-1 with TRBJ2-7; 10 nucleotides line up with TRBD2. This CDR3 region has 18 residues. Germline loops: CDR1 SGHRS, CDR2 YFSETQ. V shed 0 bases, J shed 1 base, and the junction held 10 bases outside the gene matches. CDR3 residues: CASSLVGLAGVQSYEQYF. CDR3 coding DNA: TGCGCCAGCAGCTTGGTAGGGCTAGCGGGAGTACAATCCTACGAGCAGTACTTC.

The chain is built from TRBV7-6 and TRBJ2-1, with 13 bases matching TRBD2. Trimming at V came to 5 bases and at J to 6 bases, leaving 7 bases not matched to a gene. Germline loops: CDR1 SGHVS, CDR2 FNYEAQ. This CDR3 has 16 residues. The CDR3 sequence: CASSNPLAGGSNEQFF. DNA of the CDR3: TGTGCCAGCAGCAACCCACTAGCGGGGGGGTCCAATGAGCAGTTCTTC.

This clonotype appeared a few times. The V gene is TRBV7-9, the J gene TRBJ2-7, with D possibly being TRBD2 (6 bases). Trimming shortened V by 5 bases and J by 0 bases, and 11 bases separated the two germline ends. Germline V gene sequence: CDR1 SEHNR, CDR2 FQNEAQ (reference sequence). The CDR3 spans 14 residues. CDR3 DNA: TGTGCCAGCAGCCAAGACGGGAGCTCCTACGAGCAGTACTTC. It specifies CASSQDGSSYEQYF.

This clonotype came up a few times. The chain carries TRBV19 and TRBJ2-2, with 12 bases lining up with TRBD1. After removal of 11 bases from V and 3 bases from J, the junction contained 4 bases not matched to a gene. The germline V gene has CDR1 LNHDA and CDR2 SQIVND (reference sequence). The CDR3 is 14 residues long. The chain's CDR3 is CAGGTGGYTGELFF. Here the CDR3 DNA reads TGTGCCGGGGGGACAGGGGGCTACACCGGGGAGCTGTTTTTT.

This clonotype was seen a few times. The chain combines TRBV30 with TRBJ2-7; the match to TRBD2 covers 11 bases. The CDR3 consists of 14 residues. V shed 5 bases and J 2 bases; nucleotides not matched to a gene: 5. Per germline, CDR1 GTSNPN and CDR2 SVGIG (reference sequence). CDR3 loop: CAWGTSGSPYEQYF. For the CDR3, the DNA is TGTGCCTGGGGAACTAGCGGGAGTCCCTACGAGCAGTACTTC.

This clonotype was seen at least ten times. This rearrangement joins TRBV24-1 to TRBJ2-7, with D tentatively TRBD1 (8 bases). Germline V lookup: CDR1 KGHDR, CDR2 SFDVKD. Trimming pared 0 bases from V and 5 bases from J, leaving 13 bases between. The CDR3 loop spans 15 amino acids. The CDR3 DNA is TGTGCCACCAGTGATTTGAGACAGGGGAGGGACGAGCAGTACTTC. Amino acids: CATSDLRQGRDEQYF.

This clonotype was observed a few times. The J gene is TRBJ2-1, the V gene TRBV19; 11 positions match TRBD2. V dropped 6 bases and J dropped 8; count of bases not matched to a gene: 6. Germline CDR1 is LNHDA and CDR2 is SQIVND (reference sequence). The CDR3 is 14 amino acids. CDR3 residues: CASRRTSGWHEQFF. CDR3 nucleotide sequence: TGTGCCAGTAGAAGGACTAGCGGGTGGCATGAGCAGTTCTTC.

The chain uses TRBV9 and TRBJ2-5, with TRBD1 matching 9 bases. The V gene's germline CDR1 is SGDLS and CDR2 YYNGEE. J gave up 2 bases and V 4 bases, and 9 bases lay outside the gene matches. The length of the CDR3 is 16 residues. The CDR3 spells CASSLGTGKGQETQYF. CDR3 nucleotides: TGTGCCAGCAGCTTGGGGACAGGGAAGGGGCAAGAGACCCAGTACTTC.

This clonotype showed up just a few times. The rearrangement links TRBV19 to TRBJ2-2, with D possibly TRBD1 on 5 matching bases. The CDR3 loop spans 17 amino acids. Germline V gene sequence: CDR1 LNHDA, CDR2 SQIVND (reference sequence). V was trimmed by 3 bases and J by 4 bases, leaving 18 bases between them. The CDR3, as DNA: TGTGCCAGTAGTATTAGCAGGACACAATTTTCCACCGGGGAGCTGTTTTTT. Its translation: CASSISRTQFSTGELFF.

This clonotype was seen at least ten times. The chain recombines TRBV4-3 with TRBJ2-5; no reliable D call. The CDR3 totals 13 residues. Germline CDR1 is LGHNA and CDR2 is YSLEER. The V and J ends lost 4 bases and 3 bases respectively, with 9 bases between them. CDR3 protein: CASSRGLEETQYF. The CDR3 nucleotides read TGCGCCAGCAGCCGGGGTCTTGAAGAGACCCAGTACTTC.

The chain carries TRBV12-3 or TRBV12-4 and TRBJ2-5, with D perhaps matching TRBD2 (6 bases). The CDR3 has 12 residues. Trimming removed 3 bases from V and 9 bases from J, with 11 bases in between. The CDR3 loop reads CASSLVRGSQYF. The CDR3 bases are TGTGCCAGCAGTTTGGTTCGGGGGTCCCAGTACTTC.

At least ten counts were recorded for this clonotype. The chain combines TRBV5-1 with TRBJ2-7; a weak D match, TRBD2 (5 bases). V was shortened by 0 bases and J by 2 bases, with 18 bases between the two germline ends. CDR1 SGHRS and CDR2 YFSETQ come from the germline V gene. The CDR3 has 17 amino acids. The CDR3 DNA is TGCGCCAGCAGCTTGGTGCCGGGCTTCCTGGGAGCCTACGAGCAGTACTTC. Amino acid sequence: CASSLVPGFLGAYEQYF.

This clonotype was seen only a few times. The chain has TRBV20-1 and TRBJ2-7, with TRBD2 matching 9 bases. The V segment lost 6 bases and the J segment 2 bases; nucleotides outside the gene matches: 17. CDR3 length equals 17 residues. Germline V gene sequence: CDR1 DFQATT, CDR2 SNEGSKA (reference sequence). The CDR3 DNA is TGCAGTGCCCCTAGGACTAGCGATCTTGCTCGTCCCTACGAGCAGTACTTC. Its protein is CSAPRTSDLARPYEQYF.

The chain's CDR3 is CATNTGQDLTEAFF. Here the CDR3 DNA reads TGTGCCACCAATACGGGACAGGATCTCACTGAAGCTTTCTTT. The J gene is TRBJ1-1, the V gene TRBV10-3; TRBD1 agrees at 8 bases. The CDR3 runs 14 residues. CDR1 and CDR2 (germline): ENHRY, SYGVKD. Losses at the gene ends were 10 bases for V and 4 bases for J; bases not matched to a gene: 11.

The chain recombines TRBV12-3 or TRBV12-4 with TRBJ2-7, with a tentative D call TRBD2 (6 bases). CDR3 length: 14 residues. V lost 3 bases, J lost 2 bases, and 11 bases lay in between. CDR3 coding DNA: TGTGCCAGCAGTTTCGGACTATCCACCTACGAGCAGTACTTC. Translated, it gives CASSFGLSTYEQYF.

This clonotype occurred many times. This chain joins TRBV7-2 and TRBJ2-5; TRBD1 might be the D (6 bases). V was shortened by 5 bases and J by 2 bases, with 12 bases between the two germline ends. The CDR3 contains 14 residues. Germline-derived CDR1 and CDR2 are SGHTA and FQGNSA. This CDR3 is CASSEGQPQETQYF. Written as DNA, the CDR3 is TGTGCCAGCAGCGAAGGACAGCCTCAAGAGACCCAGTACTTC.

The J gene is TRBJ2-1, the V gene TRBV27, with a weak D call TRBD1 (6 bases). The germline gives CDR1 MNHEY, CDR2 SMNVEV (reference sequence). This CDR3 contains 16 residues. The V gene lost 5 bases and the J gene lost 3 bases, with 17 bases spanning the gap. The CDR3 nucleotides read TGTGCCAGCAGTCCCACCTGGGAAGGGGGCTACAATGAGCAGTTCTTC. This codes for CASSPTWEGGYNEQFF.

The rearrangement uses TRBV20-1 and TRBJ1-2; 8 positions agree with TRBD1. The CDR3 is 13 amino acids. From germline, CDR1 is DFQATT and CDR2 SNEGSKA (reference sequence). The J segment lost 2 bases and the V segment lost 4 bases, leaving 3 bases of the junction unmatched. The CDR3 here is CSAMRTGNYGYTF. DNA of the CDR3: TGCAGTGCTATGAGGACAGGGAACTATGGCTACACCTTC.

This clonotype came up a few times. The chain links TRBV10-2 to TRBJ1-2; TRBD1 is a possible D gene (5 bases). CDR1 is WSHSY, CDR2 SAAADI, per germline. This CDR3 has 12 residues. The germline V and J ends were trimmed by 4 bases and 6 bases, with 9 bases remaining between them. CDR3 bases: TGCGCCAGCAGTGTGGGAGGGGATGGCTACACCTTC. It codes for CASSVGGDGYTF.

The chain joins TRBV11-2 to TRBJ1-5; D call uncertain. Trimming left V 0 bases short and J 0 bases short, with 6 bases between. Germline V gives CDR1 SGHAT, CDR2 FQNNGV. This CDR3 comprises 15 residues. CDR3 coding DNA: TGTGCCAGCAGCTTAGACGGAGATAGCAATCAGCCCCAGCATTTT. Translation: CASSLDGDSNQPQHF.

V gene TRBV5-1 combines with J gene TRBJ1-4; a possible D gene is TRBD1 (5 bases). CDR1 is SGHRS and CDR2 is YFSETQ in the germline V gene. The CDR3 runs 15 residues. V was clipped by 5 bases and J by 3 bases, with 14 bases between them. The CDR3, as DNA: TGCGCCAGCAGTGGGTCCTTGGGGGCTAATGAAAAACTGTTTTTT. This gives the protein CASSGSLGANEKLFF.

This clonotype has just a few counts. This rearrangement joins TRBV5-1 to TRBJ2-2; perhaps D is TRBD1 or TRBD2 (5 bases each). Germline lookup yields CDR1 SGHRS and CDR2 YFSETQ. The CDR3 loop spans 14 amino acids. With 0 bases removed from V and 7 bases from J, the gap between germline ends came to 10 bases. The DNA for the CDR3 is TGCGCCAGCAGCTTGGCCGGGGCGAGCGGGGAGCTGTTTTTT. Protein sequence: CASSLAGASGELFF.

This clonotype occurred many times. The gene calls are TRBV7-8 and TRBJ1-2; no definite D call. Deletions cut 3 bases from V and 5 bases from J, with 16 bases between. From germline, CDR1 is SGHVS and CDR2 FQNEAQ. The CDR3 sequence is 15 residues long. The CDR3: CASSLDGVGLYGYTF. CDR3 bases: TGTGCCAGCAGCTTGGATGGTGTTGGGCTATATGGCTACACCTTC.

The chain joins TRBV20-1 to TRBJ2-3; 10 nucleotides agree with TRBD2. Germline trimming cut 7 bases from V and 3 bases from J; bases unmatched to any gene: 16. The germline V gene encodes CDR1 DFQATT and CDR2 SNEGSKA (reference sequence). The CDR3 has 17 amino acids. The CDR3 sequence: CSVSITPGLAQTDTQYF. DNA for the CDR3: TGCAGTGTTAGTATAACACCGGGACTAGCGCAGACAGATACGCAGTATTTT.

This clonotype has a handful of counts. The chain links TRBV20-1 to TRBJ2-5; D is uncertain. V gave up 4 bases and J gave up 1 base, with 10 bases separating them. The CDR3 runs to 13 residues. CDR1 is DFQATT, CDR2 SNEGSKA, per germline (reference sequence). The CDR3 reads CSAIFPGQETQYF. The CDR3 nucleotides read TGCAGTGCTATCTTTCCAGGCCAAGAGACCCAGTACTTC.

J is TRBJ2-7 and V is TRBV11-1; 14 nucleotides match TRBD2. The CDR3 sequence is 19 residues long. The V gene's germline CDR1 is SGHAT and CDR2 FQDESV (reference sequence). V lost 5 bases, J lost 0 bases, and 12 bases stayed unmatched. This chain's CDR3 is CASSRYPGLAGAYSYEQYF. CDR3 coding DNA: TGTGCCAGCAGCCGATATCCGGGACTAGCGGGAGCCTACTCCTACGAGCAGTACTTC.